This T cell receptor beta chain is from a study of vaccination and CD4 T cells after COVID-19. Researchers used the Oncomine TCR Beta short-read assay to sequence DNA from cultured CD4+ T cells. TCRdb re-derived calls from the PCR reads in MiXCR, one entry per CDR3 protein. The data show about 14,000 distinct CDR3 sequences, with around 38% seen just once and 8.5% to 12% held by the top ten. Treatment meaning: approximately 11-day PBMC culture with coronavirus spike peptide pools or control peptides (ViraFEST assay). TCR sequencing followed the expansion of antigen-specific T cells with peptide pools in ViraFEST. As for this clonotype: Antigen specificity is unknown.

This CDR3 has 14 amino acids. Findings of the study overall: Spike mono-reactivity applied to 304 of 307 vaccine-specific clones detected in convalescent patients. Counts of SARS-CoV-2-reactive clonotypes had a median that went from around 19 to 38, a nonsignificant change.

This sequence was found in a human donor who had recovered from COVID-19. The rearrangement uses TRBV21-1 and TRBJ2-3; TRBD1, the table's D call, was not compared with the DNA. TRBV21-1 is deemed a pseudogene. Material for sequencing was CD4+ T cells from blood, cultured in vitro. The CDR3 reads CASSNGGVADTQYF. The DNA for the CDR3 is TGTGCCAGCAGCAATGGGGGGGTTGCAGATACGCAGTATTTT.